This T cell receptor (beta chain) was recovered during a study of shared clonotypes between healthy human individuals (dated by TCRdb to the early 2020s). At the level of the whole study: Three men and two women, aged 18 to 49 years, made up the cohort. Blood TCR repertoires of four to six healthy adults were deeply sequenced to estimate repertoire size and the extent of clonotype sharing between individuals. Libraries were prepared and TCR repertoires were sequenced by different laboratories using diverse techniques, in order to increase sequencing depth and limit assay-specific biases. Per donor, leukapheresis produced somewhere between about 0.85 and 10 billion PBMCs. Per donor, three plates each were used for CD4 naive and CD4 memory, two for CD8 naive, and one for CD8 memory.

Using the deep immunoSEQ assay, multiplex PCR amplified TCR CDR3 regions from genomic DNA. Genomic DNA extracted from each cell subset was distributed evenly over all wells of several immunoSEQ 96-well plates, and each plate served as one replicate. For sorted subsets, approximately 200 ng of genomic DNA, equivalent to 30,000 or so T cell genomes, went into each replicate PCR. The purified libraries were quantified using a Qubit 3.0 fluorometer, sized with a Bioanalyzer 2100, and then quantified again using the KAPA Library Quantification kit. Every immunoSEQ 96-well plate was sequenced on a separate single-read 150-cycle Illumina NextSeq 550 flow cell. From the authors' description of their analysis: The immunoSEQ output contained only junctional sequences without quality scores, so filtering could not match that applied to full-length reads. Sequences were annotated with PyIR, a Python wrapper for IgBLAST v1.9, and V/J genes and CDR3 were assigned using IMGT germline references. Reads were filtered out if the reads had weak V/J assignments (E-value above 1e-6), no CDR3, stop codons, out-of-frame junctions, or ambiguous translated residues. A V3J clonotype was defined by an identical inferred V gene, J gene, and CDR3 amino acid sequence. Percentage overlap between repertoires was calculated by dividing the number of shared unique clonotypes by the size of the smaller repertoire. Three approaches were used to assess repertoire richness: RTK rarefaction, the Chao1 estimator, and Recon v2.1 estimates of unobserved clonotypes. Generation probabilities for all TCRbeta clonotypes obtained by the gDNA method from a handful of donors were computed using OLGA. TCRdb took this table from immuneACCESS and kept in-frame rearrangements with V and J called. Such tables lack part of the clones; where checked against another copy, unresolved V genes explain under half of the gap, and the rest is unexplained. That table supplies the V and J calls and clone size; D and trimming were determined from the DNA. The sample includes 2,500,000 or so clones, with around nine tenths observed a single time. Around 0.14% of the sample lies in the top ten.

Overall study results and their limits: Incomplete sequencing was indicated by rarefaction of sorted-subset datasets, despite the large sequencing depth. Clonotypes shared by all four sorted-subset donors showed higher generation probabilities than non-shared clonotypes. When a handful of donors were compared, the shared fraction of clonotypes was about 5% for naive CD4, roughly 3.3% for naive CD8, 2% to 2.5% for memory CD4, and 0.35% to 0.4% for memory CD8. Naive subsets generally had larger estimated clonotype richness than memory subsets. Pairwise subsampling indicated that sequencing depth was expected to affect the degree of clonotype sharing among donors. Because the study included only a small number of donors, the genetic and exposure-history diversity represented was limited. Sampling was restricted to blood, and TCR repertoires in tissues likely differ from the TCR repertoires found in blood.

Donors were healthy HIV-negative adults with no recently reported acute infections or vaccinations. Every donor was a Caucasian adult living in Nashville, Tennessee, USA. Magnetic negative selection was used to enrich CD4+ T cells, after which naive cells were positively selected on CD45RA and the negative fraction became the memory subset. Blood was obtained by leukapheresis, after which PBMCs were separated by Ficoll-Histopaque density gradient centrifugation and cryopreserved in liquid nitrogen vapor phase. Analytical flow cytometry was used to check the purity and quantity of every magnetically sorted T cell population. From each sorted fraction, genomic DNA was isolated and quantified by UV absorbance on a Nanodrop 2000c. As regards this clone: The antigen it binds to is not known. No base-level quality is on record; no much larger clone is a single base apart.

Source material: naive CD4+ T cells sorted from blood. Taken with the paper, the label for cell subset or site translates to: CD45RA+ positively selected. The receptor's source is a man between 18 and 35 years old in good health.

For the CDR3, the sequence is CAWGLGLDTGELFF. The sequenced DNA is TGTGCCTGGGGGCTGGGACTGGACACCGGGGAGCTGTTTTTT. The rearranged segments are TRBV30 and TRBJ2-2, and possibly TRBD2, on 6 matching bases. Relative to germline, V is 5 bases shorter and J is 3 bases shorter, with 13 bases between their ends. The CDR3 runs 14 amino acids, cysteine and phenylalanine included. The read is trimmed to its CDR3 DNA, 42 bases read in frame from base 1. The CDR1 and CDR2 encoded by the germline V gene (reference sequence) are GTSNPN and SVGIG.